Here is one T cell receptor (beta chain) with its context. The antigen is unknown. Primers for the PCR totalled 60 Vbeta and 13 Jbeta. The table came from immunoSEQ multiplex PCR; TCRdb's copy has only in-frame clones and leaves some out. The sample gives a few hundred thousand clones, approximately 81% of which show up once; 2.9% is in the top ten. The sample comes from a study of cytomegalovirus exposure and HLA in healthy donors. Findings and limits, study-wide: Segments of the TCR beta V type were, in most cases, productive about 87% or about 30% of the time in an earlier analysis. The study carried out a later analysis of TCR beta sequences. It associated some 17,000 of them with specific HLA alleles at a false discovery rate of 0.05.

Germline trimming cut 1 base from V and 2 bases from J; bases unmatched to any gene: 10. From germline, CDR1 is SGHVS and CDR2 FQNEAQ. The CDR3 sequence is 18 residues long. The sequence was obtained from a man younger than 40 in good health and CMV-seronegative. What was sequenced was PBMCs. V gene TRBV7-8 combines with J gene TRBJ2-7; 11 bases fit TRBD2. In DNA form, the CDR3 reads TGTGCCAGCAGCTTAGGGCTAGCGGGGGGTCACGCCACCTACGAGCAGTACTTC. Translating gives CASSLGLAGGHATYEQYF.